A selection of T cell receptor beta chains follows, all from one sample in a study of T cells in Graves' hyperthyroidism and ophthalmopathy. From the multiplex PCR reads, TCRdb called clonotypes with MiXCR, one entry per CDR3 protein. The data contain some 770,000 distinct CDR3 sequences, 16% of them singletons. Sequences were obtained from blood. The receptors come from a young man with Graves' hyperthyroidism. The CDR3 runs from the conserved cysteine through the conserved F or W. Each record gives: V gene, clone size, D gene, J gene, CDR3 DNA, CDR3 protein. D genes are given only for firm matches. Clone size is stated in some rows and not others, as once, few, many or a class when expanded.

V gene: TRBV5-1
clone size: -
D gene: -
J gene: TRBJ1-1
CDR3 DNA: TGCGCCAGCAGCTCCCTTAGTGAGGGCTGGAACACTGAAGCTTTCTTT
CDR3 protein: CASSSLSEGWNTEAFF

V gene: TRBV7-8
clone size: many
D gene: -
J gene: TRBJ2-4
CDR3 DNA: TGTGCCAGCAGTGGAGGGGCAGGGGGGAACATTCAGTACTTC
CDR3 protein: CASSGGAGGNIQYF

V gene: TRBV7-2
clone size: many
D gene: -
J gene: TRBJ2-7
CDR3 DNA: TGTGCCAGCAGCCCCGACAGAAACTACGAGCAGTACTTC
CDR3 protein: CASSPDRNYEQYF

V gene: TRBV28
clone size: many
D gene: TRBD2
J gene: TRBJ2-1
CDR3 DNA: TGTGCCAGCAGTCTAGCGGGGGCGGCTTTGGTTGAGCAGTTCTTC
CDR3 protein: CASSLAGAALVEQFF

V gene: TRBV18
clone size: many
D gene: TRBD2
J gene: TRBJ2-1
CDR3 DNA: TGTGCCAGCTCAGCGAGGACTAGCGGGAGCCTGAATGAGCAGTTCTTC
CDR3 protein: CASSARTSGSLNEQFF

V gene: TRBV5-1
clone size: -
D gene: TRBD1
J gene: TRBJ2-1
CDR3 DNA: TGCGCCAGCAGCTTCCGGGACAGCACTACAGAAGAGCAGTTCTTC
CDR3 protein: CASSFRDSTTEEQFF

V gene: TRBV28
clone size: -
D gene: TRBD2
J gene: TRBJ2-3
CDR3 DNA: TGTGCCAGCAGTTTATCCCGGGGGGGTACGCAGTATTTT
CDR3 protein: CASSLSRGGTQYF

V gene: TRBV4-1
clone size: few
D gene: TRBD1
J gene: TRBJ1-1
CDR3 DNA: TGCGCCAGCAGCCAACCGGGACAGGACACTGAAGCTTTCTTT
CDR3 protein: CASSQPGQDTEAFF

V gene: TRBV7-8
clone size: many
D gene: -
J gene: TRBJ2-1
CDR3 DNA: TGTGCCAGCAGCCCTAGGGGTACGGCCTGGGACAATGAGCAGTTCTTC
CDR3 protein: CASSPRGTAWDNEQFF

V gene: TRBV2
clone size: many
D gene: TRBD1
J gene: TRBJ1-5
CDR3 DNA: TGTGCCAGAGGGACAGGGGATAATCAGCCCCAGCATTTT
CDR3 protein: CARGTGDNQPQHF

V gene: TRBV7-9
clone size: -
D gene: -
J gene: TRBJ1-2
CDR3 DNA: TGTGCCAGCAGCTTTCCACAGGGAAAGGAAGGCTACACCTTC
CDR3 protein: CASSFPQGKEGYTF

V gene: TRBV6-1
clone size: -
D gene: -
J gene: TRBJ1-2
CDR3 DNA: TGTGCCAGCAGGATGACCCCTGGCCCGAATGGCTACACCTTC
CDR3 protein: CASRMTPGPNGYTF

V gene: TRBV6-2/TRBV6-3
clone size: -
D gene: -
J gene: TRBJ1-4
CDR3 DNA: TGTGCCAGCAGGGAACCCGATGATGAAAAACTGTTTTTT
CDR3 protein: CASREPDDEKLFF

V gene: TRBV11-3
clone size: many
D gene: -
J gene: TRBJ2-1
CDR3 DNA: TGTGCCAGCAGTACGTCAGATAATGAGCAGTTCTTC
CDR3 protein: CASSTSDNEQFF

V gene: TRBV19
clone size: -
D gene: -
J gene: TRBJ1-5
CDR3 DNA: TGTGCCACCCAACAGAGCAGAGGGGAGAGTCAGCCCCAGCATTTT
CDR3 protein: CATQQSRGESQPQHF

V gene: TRBV28
clone size: many
D gene: -
J gene: TRBJ2-1
CDR3 DNA: TGTGCCAGCAGTCTACAAGGGGGCAATGAGCAGTTCTTC
CDR3 protein: CASSLQGGNEQFF

V gene: TRBV6-2/TRBV6-3
clone size: few
D gene: -
J gene: TRBJ1-2
CDR3 DNA: TGTGCCAGCAGACAGGAATTTAACTATGGCTACACCTTC
CDR3 protein: CASRQEFNYGYTF

V gene: TRBV18
clone size: many
D gene: -
J gene: TRBJ1-1
CDR3 DNA: TGTGCCAGCTCACCTCTCTCCGGGACGAACACTGAAGCTTTCTTT
CDR3 protein: CASSPLSGTNTEAFF

V gene: TRBV18
clone size: many
D gene: TRBD1
J gene: TRBJ2-3
CDR3 DNA: TGTGCCAGCTCACCGTGGGACAGACTCACAGATACGCAGTATTTT
CDR3 protein: CASSPWDRLTDTQYF

V gene: TRBV24-1
clone size: -
D gene: -
J gene: TRBJ2-1
CDR3 DNA: TGTGCCACCAGTGATTTTGGGGCGGGCAATGAGCAGTTCTTC
CDR3 protein: CATSDFGAGNEQFF

V gene: TRBV5-1
clone size: few
D gene: -
J gene: TRBJ2-4
CDR3 DNA: TGCGCCAGCAGCTTGGGGGTTTCCAAAAACATTCAGTACTTC
CDR3 protein: CASSLGVSKNIQYF

V gene: TRBV28
clone size: many
D gene: TRBD2
J gene: TRBJ2-7
CDR3 DNA: TGTGCCAGCAGCCCTTCAGCGGGAGGCCCCTACGAGCAGTACTTC
CDR3 protein: CASSPSAGGPYEQYF

V gene: TRBV20-1
clone size: -
D gene: TRBD2
J gene: TRBJ2-1
CDR3 DNA: TGCAGTGCTAGAGCTCGGACTAGCGGGAGCAACGATGAGCAGTTCTTC
CDR3 protein: CSARARTSGSNDEQFF

V gene: TRBV2
clone size: many
D gene: TRBD1
J gene: TRBJ2-5
CDR3 DNA: TGTGCCAGCAGTCTTCGGACAGGCGGGGAGACCCAGTACTTC
CDR3 protein: CASSLRTGGETQYF

V gene: TRBV7-9
clone size: many
D gene: -
J gene: TRBJ2-7
CDR3 DNA: TGTGCCAGCAGCTTAGCTCGGCAGGGAAGGGGGGAGCAGTACTTC
CDR3 protein: CASSLARQGRGEQYF

V gene: TRBV6-1
clone size: many
D gene: -
J gene: TRBJ2-1
CDR3 DNA: TGTGCCAGCAGAGAACTCCCTCGCCACAATGAGCAGTTCTTC
CDR3 protein: CASRELPRHNEQFF

V gene: TRBV28
clone size: many
D gene: -
J gene: TRBJ2-5
CDR3 DNA: TGTGCCAGCACTACCCAAGGGGGGGCACAAGAGACCCAGTACTTC
CDR3 protein: CASTTQGGAQETQYF

V gene: TRBV15
clone size: -
D gene: -
J gene: TRBJ2-5
CDR3 DNA: TGTGCCACCAGCAGAGCCGGAGCAGCTGGAGAGACCCAGTACTTC
CDR3 protein: CATSRAGAAGETQYF

V gene: TRBV5-1
clone size: few
D gene: -
J gene: TRBJ1-1
CDR3 DNA: TGCGCCAGCAGCCTATTAGGGTCGGGGGATGAAGCTTTCTTT
CDR3 protein: CASSLLGSGDEAFF

V gene: TRBV20-1
clone size: many
D gene: -
J gene: TRBJ2-1
CDR3 DNA: TGCAGTGCTAGGCGCTATAACTACAATGAGCAGTTCTTC
CDR3 protein: CSARRYNYNEQFF

V gene: TRBV9
clone size: once
D gene: -
J gene: TRBJ1-1
CDR3 DNA: TGTGCCAGCAGCCCCGAGGCTGTAGGTACTGAAGCTTTCTTT
CDR3 protein: CASSPEAVGTEAFF

V gene: TRBV3-1
clone size: few
D gene: -
J gene: TRBJ1-1
CDR3 DNA: TGTGCCAGCGAGGGGAGTTTCTCTGAAGCTTTCTTT
CDR3 protein: CASEGSFSEAFF

V gene: TRBV6-2/TRBV6-3
clone size: -
D gene: -
J gene: TRBJ2-5
CDR3 DNA: TGTGCCAGCAGTCCGAAGGCGTCTGGGGGTGAGACCCAGTACTTC
CDR3 protein: CASSPKASGGETQYF

V gene: TRBV27
clone size: -
D gene: -
J gene: TRBJ2-7
CDR3 DNA: TGTGCCAGCGGCAATTATCAGAGTCCCTACGAGCAGTACTTC
CDR3 protein: CASGNYQSPYEQYF

V gene: TRBV24-1
clone size: few
D gene: -
J gene: TRBJ1-2
CDR3 DNA: TGTGCCACCAGTGATGGACCCTATGGCTACACCTTC
CDR3 protein: CATSDGPYGYTF

V gene: TRBV30
clone size: -
D gene: -
J gene: TRBJ1-6
CDR3 DNA: TGTGCCTGGAGTCAACAGGGCTTTAATTCACCCCTCCACTTT
CDR3 protein: CAWSQQGFNSPLHF

V gene: TRBV11-2
clone size: many
D gene: -
J gene: TRBJ2-1
CDR3 DNA: TGTGCCAGCAGCTTAGATCGTTTGTCGGGAAATGAGCAGTTCTTC
CDR3 protein: CASSLDRLSGNEQFF

V gene: TRBV2
clone size: many
D gene: -
J gene: TRBJ1-2
CDR3 DNA: TGTGCCAGCAGTTATGGAGAAGCTCTGGGCTACACCTTC
CDR3 protein: CASSYGEALGYTF

V gene: TRBV6-1
clone size: many
D gene: -
J gene: TRBJ2-3
CDR3 DNA: TGTGCCAGCAGTGAAGCGACGGGAGATACGCAGTATTTT
CDR3 protein: CASSEATGDTQYF

V gene: TRBV19
clone size: -
D gene: TRBD2
J gene: TRBJ2-1
CDR3 DNA: TGTGCCTGCAGCGGGACCTACAATGAGCAGTTCTTC
CDR3 protein: CACSGTYNEQFF

V gene: TRBV28
clone size: many
D gene: TRBD1
J gene: TRBJ2-5
CDR3 DNA: TGTGCCAGCAGTGAGGACAGGAGCCCGGGGACCCAGTACTTC
CDR3 protein: CASSEDRSPGTQYF

V gene: TRBV5-1
clone size: many
D gene: -
J gene: TRBJ2-7
CDR3 DNA: TGCGCCAGCAGCTTAGCCGCGGGCCCCTACGAGCAGTACTTC
CDR3 protein: CASSLAAGPYEQYF

V gene: TRBV7-9
clone size: many
D gene: -
J gene: TRBJ2-7
CDR3 DNA: TGTGCCAGCAGTTCCACCTTCCGGGACATCTACTCCTACGAGCAGTACTTC
CDR3 protein: CASSSTFRDIYSYEQYF

V gene: TRBV2
clone size: many
D gene: -
J gene: TRBJ2-3
CDR3 DNA: TGTGCCAGCAGGATGACAGCGACAGATACGCAGTATTTT
CDR3 protein: CASRMTATDTQYF

V gene: TRBV28
clone size: -
D gene: -
J gene: TRBJ1-2
CDR3 DNA: TGTGCCAGCAGTTACAGGGTTGACTATGGCTACACCTTC
CDR3 protein: CASSYRVDYGYTF

V gene: TRBV20-1
clone size: -
D gene: TRBD2
J gene: TRBJ2-7
CDR3 DNA: TGCAGTGCTAGGGACCCTAGCGGGAGGGCCGGGTCCTACGAGCAGTACTTC
CDR3 protein: CSARDPSGRAGSYEQYF

V gene: TRBV2
clone size: many
D gene: -
J gene: TRBJ1-1
CDR3 DNA: TGTGCCAGCAGTGAAGCGGGGTATTCTGAAGCTTTCTTT
CDR3 protein: CASSEAGYSEAFF

V gene: TRBV6-1
clone size: many
D gene: -
J gene: TRBJ2-2
CDR3 DNA: TGTGCCAGCAGCGAACACAGGGGAGGGCGGTGGGACGGGGAGCTGTTTTTT
CDR3 protein: CASSEHRGGRWDGELFF

V gene: TRBV7-9
clone size: -
D gene: -
J gene: TRBJ2-1
CDR3 DNA: TGTGCCAGCAGCTTAGGGGCGGATGAGCAGTTCTTC
CDR3 protein: CASSLGADEQFF

V gene: TRBV5-1
clone size: few
D gene: TRBD1
J gene: TRBJ1-1
CDR3 DNA: TGCGCCAGCAGCGTCAGAGACAGGGGCAAACCGGAAGCTTTCTTT
CDR3 protein: CASSVRDRGKPEAFF

V gene: TRBV7-9
clone size: many
D gene: TRBD2
J gene: TRBJ2-1
CDR3 DNA: TGTGCCAGCTTCTTAGCGGGAGCTGACAATGAGCAGTTCTTC
CDR3 protein: CASFLAGADNEQFF

V gene: TRBV2
clone size: many
D gene: TRBD1
J gene: TRBJ2-7
CDR3 DNA: TGTGCCAGCAGTGACGTACAGGGGCCCTCCTACGAGCAGTACTTC
CDR3 protein: CASSDVQGPSYEQYF

V gene: TRBV29-1
clone size: many
D gene: -
J gene: TRBJ2-3
CDR3 DNA: TGCAGCGTCCCCCGGCTAGTGGGCACAGATACGCAGTATTTT
CDR3 protein: CSVPRLVGTDTQYF

V gene: TRBV5-5
clone size: many
D gene: -
J gene: TRBJ2-3
CDR3 DNA: TGTGCCAGCAGCTCCGGGGACCTAGGGATGAAGCAGTATTTT
CDR3 protein: CASSSGDLGMKQYF